These 11 T cell receptor beta chains were all obtained from the same sample, sequenced in a study of monozygotic twins with inflammatory bowel disease. TCRdb reanalyzed the 5' RACE reads and collapses them to one entry per CDR3 protein, without DNA. Recorded for this sample: 400,000 or so distinct CDR3 sequences. The specimen sequenced was blood. The receptors here all came from a human donor with ulcerative colitis or Crohn's disease, or a healthy co-twin of an affected twin (not recorded which).

The chain joins TRBV15 to TRBJ2-1; TCRdb's D call, TRBD1, is unchecked because there is no DNA. The germline V gene has CDR1 LNHNV and CDR2 YYDKDF (reference sequence). This CDR3 is built from 12 residues. The CDR3 loop is CATSPRGGEQFF.

V is TRBV3-1 and J is TRBJ2-4; TCRdb's D call of TRBD2 is untestable without DNA. Germline V CDR1 and CDR2: LGHDT, YNNKEL (reference sequence). CDR3 size: 16 residues. The CDR3 is CASSPRGLAGKNIQYF.

The chain joins TRBV2 to TRBJ1-5. In germline, CDR1 is SNHLY, CDR2 FYNNEI. The CDR3 contains 14 residues. The CDR3: CASSEARRNQPQHF.

The chain combines TRBV30 with TRBJ1-2; with no DNA, the TCRdb D assignment of TRBD1 cannot be verified. From germline, CDR1 is GTSNPN and CDR2 SVGIG (reference sequence). The CDR3 has 16 residues. The CDR3: CAWSEKAGQGRGGYTF.

The chain links TRBV20-1 to TRBJ1-2; the D gene TCRdb calls, TRBD1, cannot be checked with no DNA. Germline V gene data show CDR1 as DFQATT and CDR2 as SNEGSKA (reference sequence). The CDR3 runs to 14 residues. The CDR3 region is CSASPGAVTYGYTF.

The genes are TRBV7-3 and TRBJ1-1; TCRdb's D gene call, TRBD1, goes unchecked for lack of DNA. The CDR3 has 16 amino acids. Germline lookup yields CDR1 SGHTA and CDR2 FQGTGA. The chain's CDR3 is CASSLNPVGGNTEAFF.

CDR3 protein: CATRSGDETQYF. The chain links TRBV28 to TRBJ2-5; TCRdb returns TRBD1, unconfirmable since there is no DNA. The CDR3 runs 12 residues. CDR1 MDHEN and CDR2 SYDVKM come from the germline V gene.

V and J are TRBV18 and TRBJ2-3. The CDR3 contains 14 residues. The germline CDR1 and CDR2 sequences are KGHSH and LQKENI. The CDR3 protein is CASALNGRRDTQYF.

The chain carries TRBV29-1 and TRBJ2-7; TCRdb proposes TRBD1, but this gene call is untestable without DNA. Germline V CDR1 and CDR2: SQVTM, ANQGSEA. The CDR3 spans 12 residues. The CDR3 spells CSVRDRSYEQYF.

J is TRBJ2-1 and V is TRBV29-1. The CDR3 has 14 residues. CDR1 and CDR2 from the germline V gene are SQVTM and ANQGSEA. CDR3 sequence reads: CSVEDSPAYNEQFF.

The chain combines TRBV24-1 with TRBJ2-1. Germline lookup yields CDR1 KGHDR and CDR2 SFDVKD. There are 13 residues in the CDR3. The CDR3 region is CATSVMGYNEQFF.